One sample yielded the 20 T cell receptor beta chains listed below, sequenced in a study of blood T cells in healthy people across ages. A J-beta primer mix and a sample-barcoded 5' primer were used in a second PCR of about 6 to 12 cycles. TCRdb reprocessed the 5' RACE reads via MiXCR and lists one record per CDR3 protein. The sample yields about 1,800,000 distinct CDR3 sequences, roughly 30% seen once. Material: blood. The source is a woman in her twenties or thirties in good health.

This clonotype has just a few counts. This chain connects TRBV7-2 to TRBJ2-1, with 10 bases aligning to TRBD2. Trimming at V came to 5 bases and at J to 8 bases, leaving 9 bases not matched to a gene. The CDR3 contains 15 residues. CDR1 and CDR2 (germline): SGHTA, FQGNSA. The CDR3 region is CASSPRPSGSHEQFF. The CDR3 DNA follows: TGTGCCAGCAGCCCCCGGCCTAGCGGGAGCCATGAGCAGTTCTTC.

As regards this clonotype: The junction differs from germline at one of its ends, possibly a read error. The chain carries TRBV12-3 or TRBV12-4 and TRBJ2-3, with D possibly TRBD1 on 5 matching bases. The CDR3 is made up of 13 amino acids. CDR3: CVSSLTGTGTQYF. In nucleotides, the CDR3 is TGTGTCAGCAGTTTAACTGGCACAGGTACGCAGTATTTT.

The chain couples TRBV12-5 to TRBJ2-3, with 10 bases lining up with TRBD1. The germline V gene encodes CDR1 LGHNT and CDR2 FRNRAP. Trimming cost V 6 bases and J 4 bases; bases outside gene matches: 4. This CDR3 has 14 amino acids. CDR3 residues: CASGGQGVADTQYF. In nucleotides, the CDR3 is TGTGCTAGTGGCGGACAGGGGGTCGCAGATACGCAGTATTTT.

This clonotype was counted at least ten times. The rearrangement links TRBV5-5 to TRBJ2-7; 7 bases match TRBD1. Germline CDR1 is SGHKS and CDR2 is YYEKEE (reference sequence). CDR3 length: 16 residues. Losses at the gene ends were 1 base for V and 5 bases for J; bases not matched to a gene: 12. Here the CDR3 DNA reads TGTGCCAGCAGCTTGACATGGACAGGACGGAGCCACGAGCAGTACTTC. Protein: CASSLTWTGRSHEQYF.

About this clonotype: At one of its ends the junction is not consistent with the germline gene, which may arise from a read error. The chain has TRBV5-1 and TRBJ2-3; D gene uncertain. Germline-derived CDR1 and CDR2 are SGHRS and YFSETQ. The CDR3 has 14 amino acids. CDR3 residues: CASSLEAITDTRYF. The CDR3 nucleotides are TGCGCCAGCAGCTTGGAAGCGATCACAGATACGCGGTATTTT.

The J gene is TRBJ2-5, the V gene TRBV7-9, with 8 bases that match TRBD1. CDR1 is SEHNR and CDR2 is FQNEAQ in the germline V gene (reference sequence). This CDR3 has 14 amino acids. Trimming removed 5 bases from V and 7 bases from J; junction bases left unmatched: 9. The CDR3 region has the DNA TGTGCCAGCAGCCGGGCGGGACAGGAAGGGACCCAGTACTTC. Protein sequence: CASSRAGQEGTQYF.

The rearrangement uses TRBV20-1 and TRBJ2-1; D tentatively fits TRBD1 or TRBD2 (5 bases each). The length of the CDR3 is 13 residues. Trimming shortened V by 6 bases and J by 8 bases, and 17 bases separated the two germline ends. Germline-derived CDR1 and CDR2 are DFQATT and SNEGSKA (reference sequence). CDR3 DNA sequence: TGCAGTGCCGGGACCTCGGCGAGGCATGAGCAGTTCTTC. This sequence encodes CSAGTSARHEQFF.

The chain joins TRBV4-3 to TRBJ1-1, with 8 bases fitting TRBD1. The germline V gene encodes CDR1 LGHNA and CDR2 YSLEER. Trimming at V came to 2 bases and at J to 1 base, leaving 3 bases not matched to a gene. CDR3 length: 15 amino acids. The CDR3 reads CASSQWTGSNTEAFF. CDR3 nucleotides: TGCGCCAGCAGCCAATGGACAGGGTCGAACACTGAAGCTTTCTTT.

This clonotype was counted once. The rearrangement links TRBV6-6 to TRBJ2-7; D unresolved. Per germline, CDR1 MNHNY and CDR2 SVGAGI (reference sequence). This CDR3 has 12 residues. V shed 5 bases and J shed 7 bases, with 12 bases lying between them. CDR3 region: CASSDAYNEQYF. CDR3 coding DNA: TGTGCCAGCAGTGACGCCTACAATGAGCAGTACTTC.

The chain combines TRBV4-1 with TRBJ2-3; D gene uncertain. CDR1 and CDR2 from the germline V gene are MGHRA and YSYEKL. Trimming removed 3 bases at V and 7 bases at J, with 23 bases between. The CDR3 spans 17 residues. DNA for the CDR3: TGCGCCAGCAGCCAGTCCGCAAGTCCGAGGAGTCTGTATACGCAGTATTTT. Protein: CASSQSASPRSLYTQYF.

CDR3 bases: TGTGCCAGCAGCCAAGGAGGAGGGGGACGCGAGCAGTACTTC. This gives the protein CASSQGGGGREQYF. The chain couples TRBV4-2 to TRBJ2-7; either TRBD1 or TRBD2 may supply D (6 bases each). The CDR3 loop spans 14 amino acids. Trimming removed 1 base from V and 6 bases from J, with 13 bases in between. Germline V gene lookup returns CDR1 LGHNA and CDR2 YNFKEQ.

A few counts support this clonotype. The chain combines TRBV3-1 with TRBJ2-5; possibly TRBD1 for D (6 bases). Trimming shortened V by 2 bases and J by 1 base, and 8 bases separated the two germline ends. The germline gives CDR1 LGHDT, CDR2 YNNKEL (reference sequence). This CDR3 spans 14 amino acids. The CDR3 nucleotides are TGTGCCAGCAGCCAAAGGGGGTCCCAAGAGACCCAGTACTTC. Protein sequence: CASSQRGSQETQYF.

The rearrangement joins TRBV11-1 to TRBJ2-7, with D possibly being TRBD1 (5 bases). Per the germline V gene, CDR1 is SGHAT and CDR2 is FQDESV (reference sequence). The V end lost 5 bases, the J end lost 5 bases, and 13 bases lay between the germline ends. There are 13 residues in the CDR3. CDR3 sequence: CASSLQGNHEQYF. CDR3 in DNA: TGTGCCAGCAGCCTTCAGGGAAACCACGAGCAGTACTTC.

In the case of this clonotype: A much more abundant neighbour one base away suggests this may be a read error. The chain employs TRBV12-3 or TRBV12-4 and TRBJ2-5; D possibly uses TRBD1 or TRBD2 (5 bases each). The CDR3 has 14 residues. The CDR3 region has the DNA TGTGCCTGCAGTCAGCGGACACTGCAAGAGACCCAGTACTTC. Translated, it gives CACSQRTLQETQYF.

This clonotype was counted between two and nine times. The chain uses TRBV28 and TRBJ2-3, with unresolved D. The CDR3 loop spans 13 amino acids. Germline assignment: CDR1 MDHEN and CDR2 SYDVKM. Trimming stripped 8 bases from V and 6 bases from J, with 15 bases between. The CDR3 spells CASLKNRLDTQYF. CDR3 coding DNA: TGTGCCAGCCTGAAGAATCGACTTGATACGCAGTATTTT.

This clonotype appeared many times. The chain has TRBV12-3 or TRBV12-4 and TRBJ1-5, with a possible D match to TRBD1 (6 bases). The CDR3 consists of 14 residues. V was trimmed by 5 bases and J by 7 bases, leaving 15 bases between them. CDR3 residues: CASSPQGNRQPQHF. The CDR3 nucleotides are TGTGCCAGCAGTCCACAGGGTAATCGACAGCCCCAGCATTTT.

This chain connects TRBV28 to TRBJ2-4; tentatively, D is TRBD1 or TRBD2 (6 bases each). V was pared by 1 base and J by 7 bases, with 14 bases between. In germline, CDR1 is MDHEN, CDR2 SYDVKM. This CDR3 has 15 residues. This CDR3 reads CASSLSLGGPNIQYF. CDR3 in DNA: TGTGCCAGCAGTTTATCTCTAGGGGGGCCCAACATTCAGTACTTC.

The rearrangement joins TRBV20-1 to TRBJ2-7, with 8 bases aligning to TRBD2. This CDR3 has 14 residues. Trimming took 7 bases from V and 6 from J; bases not matched to a gene: 14. The V gene's germline CDR1 is DFQATT and CDR2 SNEGSKA (reference sequence). CDR3 amino acids: CSDSWPSGPFEQYF. The CDR3 nucleotides read TGCAGTGACTCCTGGCCTAGCGGGCCTTTCGAGCAGTACTTC.

In regard to this clonotype: A read error may explain this, as a much larger clone is one base away. The V and J genes are TRBV28 and TRBJ2-7; 10 bases agree with TRBD2. Germline CDR1 MDHEN, CDR2 SYDVKM. V lost 6 bases to trimming and J lost 2 bases; unmatched junction nucleotides: 7. The CDR3 is 15 amino acids. The CDR3 sequence is CASSVAGGLPYEQYF. CDR3 coding DNA: TGTGCCAGCAGCGTAGCGGGAGGCCTACCCTACGAGCAGTACTTC.

Many counts were recorded for this clonotype. The genes are TRBV6-6 and TRBJ2-6; D is unclear. Germline CDR1 MNHNY, CDR2 SVGAGI (reference sequence). V lost 0 bases and J 1 base, leaving 7 bases between the germline ends. The CDR3 length is 16 residues. The CDR3: CASSYSRASGANVLTF. The CDR3 nucleotides are TGTGCCAGCAGTTACTCAAGGGCTTCTGGGGCCAACGTCCTGACTTTC.